The clone carrying this T cell receptor (beta chain) was seen a few times. These data are taken from a study of blood T cells in healthy people across ages. This CDR3 comprises 15 residues. The V end lost 1 base, the J end lost 8 bases, and 15 bases lay between the germline ends. Germline V gene lookup returns CDR1 DFQATT and CDR2 SNEGSKA (reference sequence). The authors ran a second PCR of about 6 to 11 cycles using a sample-barcoded 5' primer and a J-beta primer mix. TCRdb re-called the 5' RACE reads with MiXCR, one entry per CDR3 protein. Of around 1,700,000 distinct CDR3 sequences listed, about 28% were seen once; the top ten hold more than 6%.

The TCR originated in a woman in her twenties or thirties in good health. The J gene is TRBJ1-6, the V gene TRBV20-1; possibly TRBD1 for D (5 bases). The sequenced material came from blood. The CDR3 loop is CSARVQGRVDSPLHF. The CDR3 coding sequence is TGCAGTGCTAGAGTTCAGGGCAGGGTAGATTCACCCCTCCACTTT.